This T cell receptor beta chain originates from a study of T cell changes during pregnancy in multiple sclerosis. Generated by immunoSEQ multiplex PCR, the TCRdb table keeps only in-frame clones and is missing some. The data contain roughly 75,000 clones, approximately 92% of them seen just once; the ten biggest clones take up 2%. The CDR3 sequence is 15 residues long. Germline V lookup: CDR1 LGHNA, CDR2 YNFKEQ. The ends were cut back, 3 bases at V and 4 bases at J, with 15 bases in the middle. This chain connects TRBV4-2 to TRBJ2-5; TRBD1 is a possible D gene (6 bases). The sequence derives from a female donor in good health, enrolled as a control in a pregnancy study. Sequencing used peripheral blood, obtained in the third trimester of pregnancy. This chain's CDR3 is CASSHSPGERETQYF. DNA of the CDR3: TGTGCCAGCAGCCACTCCCCAGGGGAACGAGAGACCCAGTACTTC.